This T cell receptor (beta chain) comes out of a study of preoperative IRX-2 immunotherapy in early breast cancer. The treatment: preoperative locoregional IRX-2 cytokine immunotherapy. The repertoire was sequenced with immunoSEQ multiplex PCR; TCRdb's copy has only in-frame clones and lacks some. The data show about 37,000 clones, with around 82% seen just once and 1.5% held by the top ten. Germline values: CDR1 LNHDA, CDR2 SQIVND (reference sequence). V lost 5 bases to trimming and J lost 0 bases; unmatched junction nucleotides: 5. This CDR3 contains 15 residues. The specimen comprised lymph node tissue, sampled after IRX-2 immunotherapy. This rearrangement joins TRBV19 to TRBJ1-1; 8 bases are shared with TRBD1. The receptor comes from a human donor with breast cancer. The CDR3 spells CASSFRTGMNTEAFF. The CDR3 DNA is TGTGCCAGTAGTTTTAGGACAGGGATGAACACTGAAGCTTTCTTT.